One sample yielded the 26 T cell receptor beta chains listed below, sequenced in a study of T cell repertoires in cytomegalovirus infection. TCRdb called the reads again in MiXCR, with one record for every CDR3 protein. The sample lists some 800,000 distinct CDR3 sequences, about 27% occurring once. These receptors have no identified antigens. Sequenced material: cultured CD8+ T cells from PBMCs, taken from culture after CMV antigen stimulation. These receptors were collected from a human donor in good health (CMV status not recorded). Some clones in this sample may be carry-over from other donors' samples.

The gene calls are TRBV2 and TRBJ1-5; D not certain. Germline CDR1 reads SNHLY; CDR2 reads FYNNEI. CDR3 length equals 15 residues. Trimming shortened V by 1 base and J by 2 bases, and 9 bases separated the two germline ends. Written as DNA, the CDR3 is TGTGCCAGCAGTGAAGTAACCAGCGGCAATCAGCCCCAGCATTTT. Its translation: CASSEVTSGNQPQHF.

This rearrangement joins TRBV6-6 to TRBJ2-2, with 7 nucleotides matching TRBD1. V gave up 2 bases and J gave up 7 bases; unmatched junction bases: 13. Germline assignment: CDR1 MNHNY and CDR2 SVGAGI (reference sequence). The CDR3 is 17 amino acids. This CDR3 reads CASSYGPGTGVDGELFF. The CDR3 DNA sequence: TGTGCCAGCAGTTACGGGCCCGGAACAGGGGTGGACGGGGAGCTGTTTTTT.

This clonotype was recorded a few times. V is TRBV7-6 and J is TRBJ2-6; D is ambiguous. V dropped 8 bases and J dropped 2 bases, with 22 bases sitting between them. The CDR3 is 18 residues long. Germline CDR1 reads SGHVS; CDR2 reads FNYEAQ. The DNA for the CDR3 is TGTGCCAGCTCCCAGGATGGGGTTGGGGATCCTGGGGCCAACGTCCTGACTTTC. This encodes CASSQDGVGDPGANVLTF.

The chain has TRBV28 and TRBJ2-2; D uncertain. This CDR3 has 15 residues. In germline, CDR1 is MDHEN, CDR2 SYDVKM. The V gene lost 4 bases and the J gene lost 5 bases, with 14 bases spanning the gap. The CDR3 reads CASSSFRRGTGELFF. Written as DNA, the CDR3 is TGTGCCAGCAGTTCTTTCAGGAGAGGAACCGGGGAGCTGTTTTTT.

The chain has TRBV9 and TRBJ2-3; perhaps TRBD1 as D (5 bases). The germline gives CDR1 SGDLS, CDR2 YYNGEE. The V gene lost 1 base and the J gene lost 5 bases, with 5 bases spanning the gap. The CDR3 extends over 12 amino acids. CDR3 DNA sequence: TGTGCCAGCAGCGTAAGGGGAGATACGCAGTATTTT. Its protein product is CASSVRGDTQYF. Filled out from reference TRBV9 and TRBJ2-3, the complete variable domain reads DSGVTQTPKHLITATGQRVTLRCSPRSGDLSVYWYQQSLDQGLQFLIQYYNGEERAKGNILERFSAQQFPDLHSELNLSSLELGDSALYFCASSVRGDTQYFGPGTRLTVL.

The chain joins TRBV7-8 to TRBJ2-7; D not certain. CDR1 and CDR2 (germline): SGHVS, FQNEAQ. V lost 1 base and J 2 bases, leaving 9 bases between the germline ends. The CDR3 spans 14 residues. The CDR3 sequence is CASSLEVSTYEQYV. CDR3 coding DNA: TGTGCCAGCAGCTTAGAGGTCAGCACCTACGAGCAGTACGTC.

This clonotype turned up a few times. Written as DNA, the CDR3 is TGTGCCAGCAGTTTAACAGCCTACACAGATACGCAGTATTTT. Translated, it gives CASSLTAYTDTQYF. The chain uses TRBV12-3 or TRBV12-4 and TRBJ2-3; D remains unclear. V lost 2 bases to trimming and J lost 2 bases, with 8 bases between them. This CDR3 contains 14 residues.

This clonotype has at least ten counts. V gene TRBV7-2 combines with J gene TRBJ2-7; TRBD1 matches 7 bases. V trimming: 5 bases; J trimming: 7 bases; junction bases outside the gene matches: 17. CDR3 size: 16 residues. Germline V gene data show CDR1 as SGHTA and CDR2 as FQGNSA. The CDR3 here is CASSTADRASRHEQYF. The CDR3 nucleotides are TGTGCCAGCAGCACTGCAGACAGGGCTTCTCGGCATGAGCAGTACTTC.

DNA for the CDR3: TGTGCCAGCAGCTTAGGCAAGAGCGGGGGGACCTCTCTGAGCCGGTTCTTC. Amino acid sequence: CASSLGKSGGTSLSRFF. The V and J genes are TRBV13 and TRBJ2-1, with TRBD2 matching 9 bases. The V gene's germline CDR1 is PRHDT and CDR2 FYEKMQ (reference sequence). V gave up 0 bases and J gave up 15 bases; unmatched junction bases: 18. The CDR3 extends over 17 amino acids.

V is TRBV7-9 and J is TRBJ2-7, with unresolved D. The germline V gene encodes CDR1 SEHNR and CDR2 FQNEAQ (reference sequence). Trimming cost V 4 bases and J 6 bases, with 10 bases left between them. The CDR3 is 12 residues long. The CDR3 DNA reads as TGTGCCAGCAGCTCCCTCGTCGGCGAGCAGTACGTC. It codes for CASSSLVGEQYV.

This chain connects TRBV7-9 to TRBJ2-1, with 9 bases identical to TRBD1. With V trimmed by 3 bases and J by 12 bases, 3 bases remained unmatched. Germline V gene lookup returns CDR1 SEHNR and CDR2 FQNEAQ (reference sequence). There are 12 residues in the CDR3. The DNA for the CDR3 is TGTGCCAGCAGCTTGGGACAGGGAGGGCAGTTCTTC. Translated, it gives CASSLGQGGQFF.

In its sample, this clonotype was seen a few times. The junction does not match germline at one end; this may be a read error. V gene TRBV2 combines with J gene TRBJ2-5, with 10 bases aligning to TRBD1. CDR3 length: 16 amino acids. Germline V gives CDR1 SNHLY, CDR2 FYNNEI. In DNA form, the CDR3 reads TGTACCAGCAGTGAATCTGGGACAGGGGACCAAGAGACCCAGTACTTC. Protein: CTSSESGTGDQETQYF.

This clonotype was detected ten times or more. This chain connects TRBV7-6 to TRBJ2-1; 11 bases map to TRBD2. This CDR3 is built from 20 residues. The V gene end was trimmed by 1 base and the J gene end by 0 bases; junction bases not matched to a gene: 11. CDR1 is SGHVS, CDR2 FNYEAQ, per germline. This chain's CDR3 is CASSLESLAGGPSSYNEQFF. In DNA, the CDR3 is TGTGCCAGCAGCTTAGAGTCCCTAGCGGGGGGCCCTAGCTCCTACAATGAGCAGTTCTTC.

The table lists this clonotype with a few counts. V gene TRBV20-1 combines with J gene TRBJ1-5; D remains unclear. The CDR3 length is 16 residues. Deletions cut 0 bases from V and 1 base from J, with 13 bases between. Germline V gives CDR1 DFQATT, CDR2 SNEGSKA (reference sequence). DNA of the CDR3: TGCAGTGCTAGAGATCTTTGGGAGGTGAGCAATCAGCCCCAGCATTTT. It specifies CSARDLWEVSNQPQHF.

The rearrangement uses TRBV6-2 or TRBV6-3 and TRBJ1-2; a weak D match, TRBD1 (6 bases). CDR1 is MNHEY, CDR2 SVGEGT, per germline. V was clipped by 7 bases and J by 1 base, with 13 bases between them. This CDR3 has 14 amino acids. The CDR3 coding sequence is TGTGCCAGCACCTGGACAGACTTTAACTATGGCTACACCTTC. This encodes CASTWTDFNYGYTF.

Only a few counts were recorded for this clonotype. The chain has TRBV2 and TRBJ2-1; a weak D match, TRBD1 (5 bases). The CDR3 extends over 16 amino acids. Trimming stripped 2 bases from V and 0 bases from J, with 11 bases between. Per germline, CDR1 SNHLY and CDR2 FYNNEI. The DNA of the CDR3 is TGTGCCAGCAGTGAACCTAACGACAGCTCCTACAATGAGCAGTTCTTC. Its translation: CASSEPNDSSYNEQFF.

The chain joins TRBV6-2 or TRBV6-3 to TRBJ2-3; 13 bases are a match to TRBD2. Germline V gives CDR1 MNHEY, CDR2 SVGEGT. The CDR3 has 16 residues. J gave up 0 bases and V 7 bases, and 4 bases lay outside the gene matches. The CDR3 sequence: CASNPGLAGSTDTQYF. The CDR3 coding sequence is TGTGCCAGCAACCCGGGACTAGCGGGGAGCACAGATACGCAGTATTTT.

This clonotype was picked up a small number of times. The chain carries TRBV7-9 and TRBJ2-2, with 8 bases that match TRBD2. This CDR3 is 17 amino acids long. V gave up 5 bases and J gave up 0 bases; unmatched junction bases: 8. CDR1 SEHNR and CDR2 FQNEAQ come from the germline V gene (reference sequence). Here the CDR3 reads CASSPRVAGSNTGELFF. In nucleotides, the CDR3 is TGTGCCAGCAGCCCCCGAGTAGCGGGGTCGAACACCGGGGAGCTGTTTTTT.

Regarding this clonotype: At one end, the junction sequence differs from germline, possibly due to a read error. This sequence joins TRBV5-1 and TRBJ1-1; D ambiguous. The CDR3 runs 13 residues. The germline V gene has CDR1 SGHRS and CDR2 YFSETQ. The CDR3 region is CARVLEMNTEAFF. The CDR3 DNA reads TGCGCCAGGGTACTTGAGATGAACACTGAGGCTTTCTTT.

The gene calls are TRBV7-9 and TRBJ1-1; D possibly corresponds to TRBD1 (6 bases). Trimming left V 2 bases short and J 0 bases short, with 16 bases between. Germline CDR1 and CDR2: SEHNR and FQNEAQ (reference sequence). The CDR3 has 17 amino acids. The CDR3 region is CASSLNGRGLMNTEAFF. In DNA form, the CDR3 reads TGTGCCAGCAGCTTAAATGGCAGGGGTTTGATGAACACTGAAGCTTTCTTT.

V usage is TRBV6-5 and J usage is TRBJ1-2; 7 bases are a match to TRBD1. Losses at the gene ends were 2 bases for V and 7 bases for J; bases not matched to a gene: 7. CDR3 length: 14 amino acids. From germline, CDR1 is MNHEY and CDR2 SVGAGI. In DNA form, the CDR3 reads TGTGCCAGCAGTTACGCACAGGGGAGAAGTGGCTACACCTTC. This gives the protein CASSYAQGRSGYTF.

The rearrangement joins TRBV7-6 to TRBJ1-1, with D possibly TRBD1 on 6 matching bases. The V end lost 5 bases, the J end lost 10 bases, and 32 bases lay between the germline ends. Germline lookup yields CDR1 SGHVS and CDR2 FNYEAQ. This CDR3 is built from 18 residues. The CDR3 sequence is CASSPPDSRGGRNGLAFF. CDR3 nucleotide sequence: TGTGCCAGCAGCCCCCCGGACAGCCGGGGGGGACGGAATGGGTTAGCTTTCTTT.

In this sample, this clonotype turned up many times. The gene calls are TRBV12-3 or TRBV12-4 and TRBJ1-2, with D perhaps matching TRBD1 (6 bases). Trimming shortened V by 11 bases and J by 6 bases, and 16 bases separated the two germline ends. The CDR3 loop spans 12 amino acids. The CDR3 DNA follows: TGTGCCTGCCTGGGGGGGGCGGATGGCTACACCTTC. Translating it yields CACLGGADGYTF.

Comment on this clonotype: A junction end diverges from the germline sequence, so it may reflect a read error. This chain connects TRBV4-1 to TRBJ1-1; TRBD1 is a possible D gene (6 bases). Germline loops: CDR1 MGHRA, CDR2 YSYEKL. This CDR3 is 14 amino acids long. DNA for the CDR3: TGTGCCAGCAGCCCCCGGGACACTCTCACTGAAGCTTTCTTT. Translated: CASSPRDTLTEAFF.

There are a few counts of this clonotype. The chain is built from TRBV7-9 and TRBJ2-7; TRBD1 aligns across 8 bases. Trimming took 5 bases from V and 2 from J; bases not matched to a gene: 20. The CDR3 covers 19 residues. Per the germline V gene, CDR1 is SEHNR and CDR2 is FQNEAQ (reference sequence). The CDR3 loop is CASSGQGDRNRWDAYEQYF. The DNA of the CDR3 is TGTGCCAGCAGCGGCCAGGGGGACAGGAATAGGTGGGACGCCTACGAGCAGTACTTC.

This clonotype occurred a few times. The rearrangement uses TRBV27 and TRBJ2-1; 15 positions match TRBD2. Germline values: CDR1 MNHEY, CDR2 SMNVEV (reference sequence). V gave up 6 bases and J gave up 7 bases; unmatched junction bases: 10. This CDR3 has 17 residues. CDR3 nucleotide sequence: TGTGCCAGCAGCTCTGGACTAGCGGGGGGGCCGGGGAATGAGCAGTTCTTC. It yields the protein CASSSGLAGGPGNEQFF.